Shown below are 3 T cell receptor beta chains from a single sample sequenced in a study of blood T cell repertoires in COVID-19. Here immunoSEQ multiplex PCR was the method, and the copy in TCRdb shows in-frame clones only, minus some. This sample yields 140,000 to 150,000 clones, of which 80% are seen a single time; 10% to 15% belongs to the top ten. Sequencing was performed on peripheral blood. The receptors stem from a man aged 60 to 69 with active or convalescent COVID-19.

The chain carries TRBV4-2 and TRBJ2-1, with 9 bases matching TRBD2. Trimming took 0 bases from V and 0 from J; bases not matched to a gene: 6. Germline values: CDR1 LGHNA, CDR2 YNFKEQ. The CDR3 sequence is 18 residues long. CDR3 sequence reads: CASSQDWTSASSYNEQFF. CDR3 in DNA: TGTGCCAGCAGCCAAGACTGGACTAGCGCGAGCTCCTACAATGAGCAGTTCTTC.

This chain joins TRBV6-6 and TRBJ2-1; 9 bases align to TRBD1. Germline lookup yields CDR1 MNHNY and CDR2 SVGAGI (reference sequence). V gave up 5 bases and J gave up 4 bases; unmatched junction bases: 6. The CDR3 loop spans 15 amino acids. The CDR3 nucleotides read TGTGCCAGCAGTGCCGACAGGGGGACATACAATGAGCAGTTCTTC. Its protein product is CASSADRGTYNEQFF.

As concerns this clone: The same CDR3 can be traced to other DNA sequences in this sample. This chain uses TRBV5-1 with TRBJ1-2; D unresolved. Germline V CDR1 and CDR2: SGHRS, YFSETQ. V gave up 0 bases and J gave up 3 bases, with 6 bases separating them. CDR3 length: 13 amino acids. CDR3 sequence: CASSLGGDYGYTF. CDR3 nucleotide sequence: TGCGCCAGCAGCTTGGGCGGGGACTATGGCTACACCTTC.